The rows below give T cell receptor beta chains drawn from one sample of a study of T cell responses to AZD1222 COVID-19 vaccine. Sequencing used immunoSEQ multiplex PCR; TCRdb keeps in-frame clones, though not all of them. The sample contains 130,000 to 150,000 clones, 90% of which appear only once. Sequenced material: peripheral blood, taken on day 0 of AZD1222 vaccination. These receptors were collected from an adult in good health. Both conserved end residues are part of each CDR3. The order of the fields is V gene, clone size, J gene, D gene, CDR3 protein, CDR3 DNA. A D gene is named only where the DNA matches it firmly. The size entry is marked missing in some rows and otherwise reads once, few, many or a size class.

>TRBV19|-|TRBJ2-3|TRBD2
CASSTPLQREGLDTQYF
TGTGCCAGTAGCACCCCCCTTCAGCGGGAGGGCCTGGATACGCAGTATTTT
>TRBV29-1|-|TRBJ2-4|-
CSVESRVGKNIQYF
TGCAGCGTTGAATCCCGGGTTGGCAAAAACATTCAGTACTTC
>TRBV29-1|-|TRBJ2-1|-
CSANRETEQFF
TGCAGCGCTAACAGGGAAACGGAGCAGTTCTTC
>TRBV5-1|-|TRBJ1-3|-
CASSWTRGGVGNTIYF
TGCGCCAGCAGCTGGACCAGGGGAGGGGTTGGAAACACCATATATTTT
>TRBV11-2|-|TRBJ2-5|TRBD2
CASSLEGLAGGRETQYF
TGTGCCAGCAGCTTAGAGGGACTAGCGGGGGGGAGGGAGACCCAGTACTTC
>TRBV27|-|TRBJ2-7|TRBD1
CASSRGTARSYEQYF
TGTGCCAGCAGTAGAGGGACAGCCCGCTCCTACGAGCAGTACTTC
>TRBV6-5|-|TRBJ2-7|-
CASRIRAPREQYF
TGTGCCAGCCGGATCCGGGCCCCGAGGGAGCAGTACTTC
>TRBV15|-|TRBJ2-1|TRBD2
CATSRGHPTSGSYNEQFF
TGTGCCACCAGCAGAGGACACCCTACTAGCGGGAGTTACAATGAGCAGTTCTTC
>TRBV11-2|-|TRBJ1-2|-
CASTRGYGYTF
TGTGCCAGCACCCGGGGATATGGCTACACCTTC
>TRBV2|-|TRBJ2-3|-
CALTSTDTQYF
TGTGCCTTAACTAGCACAGATACGCAGTATTTT
>TRBV7-2|once|TRBJ2-5|-
CASSLEGRAGTQYF
TGTGCCAGCAGCTTAGAGGGCAGGGCTGGGACCCAGTACTTC
>TRBV7-3|-|TRBJ1-1|-
CASRQVGLGNTEAFF
TGTGCCAGCAGGCAAGTGGGGTTAGGGAACACTGAAGCTTTCTTT
>TRBV10-3|-|TRBJ1-2|TRBD1
CAITTDRGYGYTF
TGTGCCATCACAACGGACAGGGGGTATGGCTACACCTTC
>TRBV3-1/TRBV3-2|-|TRBJ2-3|-
CASSRDTDTQYF
TGTGCCAGCAGCCGAGACACAGATACGCAGTATTTT
>TRBV12-3/TRBV12-4|-|TRBJ2-7|-
CASSLVFYEQYF
TGTGCCAGCAGTTTAGTTTTCTACGAGCAGTACTTC
>TRBV14|-|TRBJ1-3|-
CASSHLRGDRRSGNTIYF
TGTGCCAGCAGCCATTTAAGGGGGGATCGGCGCTCTGGAAACACCATATATTTT
>TRBV24-1|-|TRBJ2-1|TRBD2
CAAAGSGTYNEQFF
TGTGCCGCCGCAGGTAGCGGGACCTACAATGAGCAGTTCTTC
>TRBV10-2|-|TRBJ1-3|-
CASSESKWASSGNTIYF
TGCGCCAGCAGTGAGTCTAAGTGGGCAAGCTCTGGAAACACCATATATTTT
>TRBV11-2|once|TRBJ2-7|TRBD1
CASSPMGQSVSYEQYF
TGTGCCAGCAGCCCCATGGGACAGAGCGTCTCCTACGAGCAGTACTTC
>TRBV4-3|-|TRBJ2-1|-
CASSQDRQARGYNEQFF
TGCGCCAGCAGCCAAGATCGACAAGCACGCGGGTACAATGAGCAGTTCTTC
>TRBV5-6|-|TRBJ2-5|TRBD2
CASSLELAGGETQYF
TGTGCCAGCAGCTTGGAACTAGCGGGAGGAGAGACCCAGTACTTC
>TRBV10-2|-|TRBJ2-3|-
CASSFTASGTDTQYF
TGCGCCAGCAGCTTTACAGCTAGCGGCACAGATACGCAGTATTTT
>TRBV11-3|-|TRBJ2-3|-
CASRGRPSTDTQYF
TGTGCCAGCAGAGGGAGACCTAGCACAGATACGCAGTATTTT
>TRBV7-8|-|TRBJ2-1|TRBD2
CASSTTSGRSYNEQFF
TGTGCCAGCAGCACAACTAGCGGGAGATCCTACAATGAGCAGTTCTTC
>TRBV7-9|-|TRBJ1-2|TRBD1
CASSSSPDRAANYGYTF
TGTGCCAGCAGCTCTAGTCCAGACAGGGCTGCTAACTATGGCTACACCTTC
>TRBV7-9|-|TRBJ1-2|-
CASSLVRAGPSYGYTF
TGTGCCAGCAGCTTAGTTCGGGCAGGGCCCAGCTATGGCTACACCTTC
>TRBV4-1|-|TRBJ2-1|TRBD2
CASSQVMATSGPFSTYNEQFF
TGCGCCAGCAGCCAAGTTATGGCTACTAGCGGCCCTTTTTCCACCTACAATGAGCAGTTCTTC
>TRBV30|few|TRBJ2-1|-
CASTRDSNYNEQFF
TGTGCCTCAACTCGGGACTCGAACTACAATGAGCAGTTCTTC
>TRBV18|-|TRBJ1-3|-
CASSPEVQGAGNTIYF
TGTGCCAGCTCACCAGAGGTACAGGGCGCTGGAAACACCATATATTTT